This T cell receptor beta chain was captured by sequencing in a study of cytomegalovirus exposure and HLA in healthy donors. Whole-study results and caveats: In vitro experiments confirmed that three CMV-associated chains were specific for CMV antigens. Most sequenced TCRs were rare (though some public TCRs occurred in many donors).

Method: immunoSEQ multiplex PCR; TCRdb's copy keeps in-frame clones and lacks some. The sample lists about 330,000 clones, approximately 90% occurring once. This clone was recorded once. As yet, its antigen is unknown. Between the trimmed V and J ends, which lost 5 bases and 5 bases, there was a span of 15 bases. This CDR3 spans 15 amino acids. CDR1 MNHEY and CDR2 SMNVEV come from the germline V gene (reference sequence). The receptor was isolated from a woman aged 25 to 39 in good health and CMV-seropositive. The chain combines TRBV27 with TRBJ1-4; D is unclear. Sequenced: PBMCs. Here the CDR3 DNA reads TGTGCCAGCAGTACGGCCGGGTTCCGAAATGAAAAACTGTTTTTT. Translating gives CASSTAGFRNEKLFF.